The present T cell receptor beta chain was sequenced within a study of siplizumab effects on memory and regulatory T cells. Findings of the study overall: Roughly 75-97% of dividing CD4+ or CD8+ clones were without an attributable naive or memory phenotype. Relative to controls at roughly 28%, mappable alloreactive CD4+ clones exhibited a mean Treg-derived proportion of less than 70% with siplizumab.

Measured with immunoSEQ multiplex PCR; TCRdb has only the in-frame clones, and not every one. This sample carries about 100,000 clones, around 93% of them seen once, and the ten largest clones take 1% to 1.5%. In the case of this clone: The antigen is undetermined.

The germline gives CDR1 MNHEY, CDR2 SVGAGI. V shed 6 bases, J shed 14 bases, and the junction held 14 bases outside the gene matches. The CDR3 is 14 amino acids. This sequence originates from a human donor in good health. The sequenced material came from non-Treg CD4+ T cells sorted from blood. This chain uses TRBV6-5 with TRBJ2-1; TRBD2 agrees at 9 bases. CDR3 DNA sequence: TGTGCCAGCAGCCGACTAGCGGTTCTACCGGGGGAGTTCTTC. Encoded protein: CASSRLAVLPGEFF.